The 23 T cell receptor beta chains below all came from one sample that was sequenced in a study of blood T cell repertoires in COVID-19. Clones were sequenced by immunoSEQ multiplex PCR, and TCRdb holds only the in-frame ones, with some missing. The table records 430,000 or so clones, 85% to 90% of them present only once. The sequencing sample was made of peripheral blood. These receptors were obtained from a man between 18 and 35 years old with COVID-19, enrolled during active disease.

The chain uses TRBV6-6 and TRBJ1-1; D ambiguous. CDR1 is MNHNY, CDR2 SVGAGI, per germline (reference sequence). Trimming removed 7 bases from V and 1 base from J, with 13 bases in between. The CDR3 is 14 residues long. The CDR3 DNA reads TGTGCCAGCACCCCAGTCGAGGCGAACACTGAAGCTTTCTTT. Its translation is CASTPVEANTEAFF.

The chain carries TRBV2 and TRBJ1-6; TRBD1 agrees at 8 bases. V dropped 1 base and J dropped 9; count of bases not matched to a gene: 11. This CDR3 has 17 amino acids. Germline values: CDR1 SNHLY, CDR2 FYNNEI. The chain's CDR3 is CASSEEGGRGQVSPLHF. The CDR3 DNA follows: TGTGCCAGCAGTGAAGAGGGAGGCAGGGGGCAGGTTTCACCCCTCCACTTT.

The chain carries TRBV2 and TRBJ2-3, with 13 bases lining up with TRBD2. Trimming cost V 6 bases and J 0 bases; bases outside gene matches: 3. The CDR3 loop spans 16 amino acids. Germline V lookup: CDR1 SNHLY, CDR2 FYNNEI. CDR3 sequence: CASRLLAGGSTDTQYF. CDR3 nucleotide sequence: TGTGCCAGCAGGCTACTAGCGGGAGGGAGCACAGATACGCAGTATTTT.

The chain recombines TRBV14 with TRBJ2-1, with D maybe TRBD2 (5 bases). The CDR3 loop spans 13 amino acids. Germline lookup yields CDR1 SGHDN and CDR2 FVKESK. Trimming cost V 4 bases and J 10 bases, with 14 bases left between them. The CDR3, as DNA: TGTGCCAGCAGCCGTCGGGGTTACACAGAGCAGTTCTTC. This sequence encodes CASSRRGYTEQFF.

The genes are TRBV20-1 and TRBJ1-1, with 8 bases matching TRBD1. This CDR3 spans 10 amino acids. Per the germline V gene, CDR1 is DFQATT and CDR2 is SNEGSKA (reference sequence). Germline trimming cut 5 bases from V and 8 bases from J; bases unmatched to any gene: 1. CDR3 in amino acids: CSAGQGEAFF. For the CDR3, the DNA is TGCAGTGCTGGACAGGGCGAAGCTTTCTTT.

The rearrangement joins TRBV7-9 to TRBJ1-5; TRBD1 is a possible D gene (6 bases). The V end was cut by 6 bases, the J end by 4 bases, with 16 bases between. The CDR3 has 15 amino acids. Germline-derived CDR1 and CDR2 are SEHNR and FQNEAQ (reference sequence). In DNA, the CDR3 is TGTGCCAGCAGTCCAGTGGGGACATCTAATCAGCCCCAGCATTTT. This encodes CASSPVGTSNQPQHF.

The chain employs TRBV28 and TRBJ1-1; TRBD1 matches 8 bases. The germline V gene encodes CDR1 MDHEN and CDR2 SYDVKM. This CDR3 contains 14 residues. V was pared by 5 bases and J by 4 bases, with 6 bases of the junction left unmatched. The CDR3 region is CASSPRQGLTEAFF. Here the CDR3 DNA reads TGTGCCAGCAGTCCACGACAGGGGCTCACTGAAGCTTTCTTT. Combining the CDR3 with reference TRBV28 and TRBJ1-1 gives the whole variable domain DVKVTQSSRYLVKRTGEKVFLECVQDMDHENMFWYRQDPGLGLRLIYFSYDVKMKEKGDIPEGYSVSREKKERFSLILESASTNQTSMYLCASSPRQGLTEAFFGQGTRLTVV.

As to this clone: Within the sample, other DNA sequences also encode this same CDR3. The chain couples TRBV7-3 to TRBJ2-2; 9 nucleotides agree with TRBD2. The CDR3 spans 15 residues. Germline CDR1 is SGHTA and CDR2 is FQGTGA. Germline trimming cut 3 bases from V and 5 bases from J; bases unmatched to any gene: 4. The CDR3 DNA follows: TGTGCCAGCAGCTTGGCGGGAGGGGATACCGGGGAGCTGTTTTTT. It encodes CASSLAGGDTGELFF.

The J gene is TRBJ1-2, the V gene TRBV14; 8 positions agree with TRBD1. Per germline, CDR1 SGHDN and CDR2 FVKESK. After removal of 4 bases from V and 7 bases from J, the junction contained 5 bases not matched to a gene. The CDR3 consists of 13 residues. This CDR3 is CASSLPGGSGYTF. CDR3 sequence (DNA): TGTGCCAGCAGCCTCCCAGGGGGCAGTGGCTACACCTTC.

The chain joins TRBV29-1 to TRBJ2-7; a possible D gene is TRBD2 (5 bases). Germline V gene sequence: CDR1 SQVTM, CDR2 ANQGSEA. This CDR3 has 13 amino acids. The V end lost 4 bases, the J end lost 0 bases, and 10 bases lay between the germline ends. DNA of the CDR3: TGCAGCGTTGTTGAGCGGACCTCCTACGAGCAGTACTTC. Encoded protein: CSVVERTSYEQYF.

The gene calls are TRBV5-4 and TRBJ2-7, with 8 bases aligning to TRBD1. J was trimmed by 2 bases and V by 6 bases; bases with no gene match: 7. The length of the CDR3 is 14 residues. Germline V gene lookup returns CDR1 SGHNT and CDR2 YYREEE (reference sequence). The CDR3 bases are TGTGCCAGCACCCAGGCAGGGGGCCCCTACGAGCAGTACTTC. This gives the protein CASTQAGGPYEQYF.

The V call is TRBV6-1, the J call TRBJ2-2, with a possible D match to TRBD2 (7 bases). V was trimmed by 2 bases and J by 1 base, leaving 14 bases between them. The CDR3 is 17 residues long. CDR1 MNHNS and CDR2 SASEGT come from the germline V gene. CDR3 DNA sequence: TGTGCCAGCAGTGAAAGAGGCGGGGGCCGGAACACCGGGGAGCTGTTTTTT. It codes for CASSERGGGRNTGELFF.

The genes are TRBV4-1 and TRBJ2-5; TRBD1 agrees at 8 bases. This CDR3 region has 13 residues. CDR1 and CDR2 from the germline V gene are MGHRA and YSYEKL. V trimming: 5 bases; J trimming: 9 bases; junction bases outside the gene matches: 8. The CDR3 loop is CASSFAPQGAQYF. DNA of the CDR3: TGCGCCAGCAGCTTCGCCCCACAGGGGGCCCAGTACTTC.

V usage is TRBV14 and J usage is TRBJ2-2, with a tentative D call TRBD2 (5 bases). V was trimmed by 4 bases and J by 4 bases, leaving 10 bases between them. Germline values: CDR1 SGHDN, CDR2 FVKESK. The length of the CDR3 is 14 residues. The CDR3 loop reads CASSPLRGTGELFF. The CDR3 DNA reads as TGTGCCAGCAGCCCGCTCCGGGGCACCGGGGAGCTGTTTTTT.

This chain connects TRBV5-4 to TRBJ2-5; tentatively, D is TRBD1 (7 bases). The CDR3 loop spans 17 amino acids. Germline values: CDR1 SGHNT, CDR2 YYREEE (reference sequence). Between the trimmed V and J ends, which lost 0 bases and 4 bases, there was a span of 19 bases. CDR3 sequence reads: CASSLEAQGRRGETQYF. The CDR3 nucleotides are TGTGCCAGCAGCTTGGAGGCACAGGGGAGGAGGGGAGAGACCCAGTACTTC.

Concerning this clone itself: With a much larger clone just one base away, this may be a read error. The rearrangement links TRBV5-5 to TRBJ2-7; TRBD2 matches 7 bases. With V trimmed by 0 bases and J by 3 bases, 0 bases remained unmatched. There are 13 residues in the CDR3. Germline V gene data show CDR1 as SGHKS and CDR2 as YYEKEE (reference sequence). As DNA, the CDR3 is TGTGCCAGCAGCTTGGGGGACTACTACGAGCAGTACTTC. Translated: CASSLGDYYEQYF.

This clone has more than one count but fewer than ten. The rearrangement links TRBV10-3 to TRBJ2-7; maybe TRBD1 (6 bases). The CDR3 consists of 14 residues. Looked up from germline, CDR1 is ENHRY and CDR2 is SYGVKD. V shed 7 bases and J shed 2 bases, with 15 bases lying between them. CDR3 loop: CAIKPTGPTYEQYF. The CDR3 coding sequence is TGTGCCATCAAACCGACAGGCCCAACCTACGAGCAGTACTTC.

The rearrangement links TRBV3-1 (or the pseudogene TRBV3-2) to TRBJ2-3, with 14 bases that match TRBD2. The CDR3 sequence is 15 residues long. Germline assignment: CDR1 LGHDT and CDR2 YNNKEL (reference sequence). The trim removed 5 bases at V and 10 bases at J, leaving 8 bases unmatched. In nucleotides, the CDR3 is TGTGCCAGCAGCAGCGGACTAGCGGGAGGCCGTGCGCAGTATTTT. Translation: CASSSGLAGGRAQYF.

This clone was picked up one time. The chain employs TRBV19 and TRBJ2-3, with a weak D call TRBD2 (6 bases). The CDR3 extends over 15 amino acids. Germline CDR1 and CDR2: LNHDA and SQIVND (reference sequence). The V gene lost 7 bases and the J gene lost 3 bases, with 17 bases spanning the gap. CDR3 protein: CASTARLASTDTQYF. DNA for the CDR3: TGTGCCAGTACTGCCCGGCTAGCGTCGACAGATACGCAGTATTTT.

The genes are TRBV18 and TRBJ2-1, with TRBD1 matching 7 bases. Germline V CDR1 and CDR2: KGHSH, LQKENI. The CDR3 consists of 15 residues. V was pared by 3 bases and J by 9 bases, with 11 bases of the junction left unmatched. The CDR3 bases are TGTGCCAGCTCACCCTTGAAGACAGGGTTGAGTGAGCAGTTCTTC. It translates to CASSPLKTGLSEQFF.

The gene calls are TRBV5-1 and TRBJ1-3; D is uncertain. V gave up 4 bases and J gave up 4 bases, with 9 bases separating them. CDR1 SGHRS and CDR2 YFSETQ come from the germline V gene. The CDR3 sequence is 13 residues long. CDR3: CASSMTPGNTIYF. The CDR3, as DNA: TGCGCCAGCAGCATGACTCCCGGAAACACCATATATTTT.

The chain links TRBV6-1 to TRBJ1-1, with TRBD1 as a possible D gene (5 bases). Germline loops: CDR1 MNHNS, CDR2 SASEGT. The CDR3 spans 13 residues. The ends were cut back, 1 base at V and 4 bases at J, with 7 bases in the middle. The CDR3 DNA follows: TGTGCCAGCAGTGAAGTGACAGCCACTGAAGCTTTCTTT. Translation: CASSEVTATEAFF.

J is TRBJ2-1 and V is TRBV24-1; tentative D call: TRBD1 (6 bases). V lost 9 bases and J lost 9, with 20 bases in between. This CDR3 region has 14 residues. Germline V lookup: CDR1 KGHDR, CDR2 SFDVKD. DNA for the CDR3: TGTGCCACCGCGGACAGCCGAAAATGGGGTGAGCAGTTCTTC. Amino acid sequence: CATADSRKWGEQFF.